The T cell receptor beta chain under discussion was sequenced for a study of OX40 agonist ivuxolimab in advanced cancers. Study-wide background: At 0.01 to 10 mg/kg, ivuxolimab was administered intravenously to patients every 2 weeks. Study observations and caveats: CD8+ T cells were the subset that, on average, had more expanded clones than CD4+.

Deletions cut 3 bases from V and 7 bases from J, with 19 bases between. CDR1 is LNHDA and CDR2 is SQIVND in the germline V gene (reference sequence). The CDR3 spans 15 residues. TCRdb's copy holds only in-frame clones and misses some; the assay was immunoSEQ multiplex PCR. The table has roughly 95,000 clones, 65% to 90% seen once. With respect to this clone: Its antigen is not known.

Blood was sampled at baseline, cycle 4 day 1, and cycle 7 day 1. The sequenced sample was CD4+ or CD8+ T cells sorted from blood, obtained in a trial of the OX40 agonist ivuxolimab. The rearrangement links TRBV19 to TRBJ2-7; D remains ambiguous. This TCR was sampled from an adult with an advanced solid tumor such as melanoma, head and neck, liver or kidney cancer. The CDR3 sequence is CASSIIGDGLQEQYF. The CDR3 DNA is TGTGCCAGTAGTATCATCGGCGACGGCCTTCAGGAGCAGTACTTC.